A selection of T cell receptor beta chains follows, all from one sample in a study of T cell changes during pregnancy in multiple sclerosis. The protocol was immunoSEQ multiplex PCR, while the TCRdb copy is restricted to in-frame clones and leaves out a portion. Of 15,000 or so clones listed, just under 85% are singletons. The sequencing used CD8+ T cells from peripheral blood mononuclear cells, collected in the second trimester of pregnancy. These TCRs come from a female donor in good health, enrolled as a control in a pregnancy study. Each CDR3 is given with its conserved first and last residue. Each record gives: V gene, J gene, D gene, clone size, CDR3 DNA, CDR3 protein. A D gene is named only where the DNA matches it firmly. Some rows have no size entry. The others give once, few or many, or a class for an expanded clone.

>TRBV4-2|TRBJ1-2|TRBD1|once
TGTGCCAGCAGCCAAGATGTTCTACAGGGGGCGAACTACTATGGCTACACCTTC
CASSQDVLQGANYYGYTF
>TRBV27|TRBJ2-5|TRBD1|.
TGTGCCAGCAGTTCGACAGGGCTGGGGTACGGGGAGACCCAGTACTTC
CASSSTGLGYGETQYF
>TRBV28|TRBJ2-7|.|few
TGTGCCAGCAGCTCGGCCGGACATCGGGTCTTCTACGAGCAGTACTTC
CASSSAGHRVFYEQYF
>TRBV28|TRBJ1-4|.|.
TGTGCCAGCAGTTTAGCCAGGGTCGGTAATGAAAAACTGTTTTTT
CASSLARVGNEKLFF
>TRBV2|TRBJ2-2|.|.
TGTGCCAGCAGTGACAACAGGGAATTTTCCGGGGAGCTGTTTTTT
CASSDNREFSGELFF
>TRBV27|TRBJ1-2|TRBD1|.
TGTGCCAGCAGGAAAAACAGGGGGAGCTTCTTTGGCTACACCTTC
CASRKNRGSFFGYTF
>TRBV9|TRBJ2-3|TRBD1|.
TGTGCCAGCAGCGCGGAAGGGGGCGGGAGCACAGATACGCAGTATTTT
CASSAEGGGSTDTQYF
>TRBV4-3|TRBJ1-6|.|.
TGCGCCAGCAGCCAAGACCCCTGGGGGGGGAATTCACCCCTCCACTTT
CASSQDPWGGNSPLHF
>TRBV4-3|TRBJ2-1|.|.
TGCGCCAGCAGCCAAGGATACCTACGACAGTACAATGAGCAGTTCTTC
CASSQGYLRQYNEQFF
>TRBV11-3|TRBJ1-1|TRBD1|.
TGTGCCAGCAGGCACAGGGGAGATTTGAACACTGAAGCTTTCTTT
CASRHRGDLNTEAFF
>TRBV4-3|TRBJ2-2|.|.
TGCGCCAGCAGCCAAGCGAAAGAAGCCACCGGGGAGCTGTTTTTT
CASSQAKEATGELFF
>TRBV28|TRBJ2-7|TRBD1|.
TGTGCCAGCAGTTTTCCGGGACAGGGGGACGAGCAGTACTTC
CASSFPGQGDEQYF
>TRBV27|TRBJ1-6|TRBD1|.
TGTGCCAGCAGTTTAAAGGGGGCTGGGCTTTATAATTCACCCCTCCACTTT
CASSLKGAGLYNSPLHF
>TRBV6-5|TRBJ1-1|.|.
TGTGCCAGCAGTTACGGGCAGGGAGCTTTCTTT
CASSYGQGAFF
>TRBV15|TRBJ2-3|TRBD2|.
TGTGCCACCAGCAGAGGATTAGCGGGGAGGACAGATACGCAGTATTTT
CATSRGLAGRTDTQYF
>TRBV5-6|TRBJ1-2|TRBD1|.
TGTGCCAGCAGCTATAGGGACAGGGGGCCAGCGTCGTTTGGCTACACCTTC
CASSYRDRGPASFGYTF
>TRBV29-1|TRBJ1-2|.|.
TGCAGCGCGAAACTTAATTCTTATGGCTACACCTTC
CSAKLNSYGYTF